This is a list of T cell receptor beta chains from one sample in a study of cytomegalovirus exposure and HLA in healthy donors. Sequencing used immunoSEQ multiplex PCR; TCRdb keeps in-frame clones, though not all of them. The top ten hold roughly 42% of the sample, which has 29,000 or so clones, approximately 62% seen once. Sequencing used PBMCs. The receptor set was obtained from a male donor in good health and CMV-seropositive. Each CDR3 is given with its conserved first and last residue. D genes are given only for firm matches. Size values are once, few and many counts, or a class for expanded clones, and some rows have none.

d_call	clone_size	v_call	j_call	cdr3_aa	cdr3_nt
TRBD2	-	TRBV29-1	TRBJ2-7	CSAVPRTSESYEQYF	TGCAGCGCCGTACCCCGTACTAGCGAATCCTACGAGCAGTACTTC
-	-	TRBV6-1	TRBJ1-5	CASLPSADSNQPQHF	TGTGCCAGCCTACCCTCGGCGGATAGCAATCAGCCCCAGCATTTT
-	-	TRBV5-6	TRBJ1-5	CASSLAGTLGNQPQHF	TGTGCCAGCAGCTTGGCCGGGACACTAGGGAATCAGCCCCAGCATTTT
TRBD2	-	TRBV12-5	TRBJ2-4	CASGLSTSGRAKNIQYF	TGTGCTAGTGGTTTGTCCACTAGCGGGAGAGCCAAAAACATTCAGTACTTC
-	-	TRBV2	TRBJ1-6	CASKSLMEGFSPLHF	TGTGCCAGCAAGAGCCTGATGGAGGGATTTTCACCCCTCCACTTT
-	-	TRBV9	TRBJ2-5	CASSAPVSGETQYF	TGTGCCAGCAGCGCCCCAGTTTCGGGAGAGACCCAGTACTTC
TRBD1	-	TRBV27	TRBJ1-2	CASSLQGARGGYTF	TGTGCCAGCAGTTTACAGGGGGCGAGGGGCGGCTACACCTTC
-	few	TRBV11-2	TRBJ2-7	CASSLRTEQYF	TGTGCCAGCAGCCTCCGGACAGAGCAGTACTTC
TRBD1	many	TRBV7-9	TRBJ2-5	CASSSRGPETQYF	TGTGCCAGCAGCTCGAGGGGGCCAGAGACCCAGTACTTC
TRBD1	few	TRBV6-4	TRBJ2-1	CASSVGDRGVNEQFF	TGTGCCAGCAGTGTCGGGGACAGGGGGGTCAATGAGCAGTTCTTC
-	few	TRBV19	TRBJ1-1	CATSLPSGTGEAFF	TGTGCCACTAGTCTTCCGTCCGGTACGGGTGAGGCTTTCTTT
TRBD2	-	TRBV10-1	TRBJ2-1	CASSRTSGSPNEQFF	TGCGCCAGCAGTCGGACTAGCGGGAGCCCCAATGAGCAGTTCTTC
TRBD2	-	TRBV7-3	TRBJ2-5	CASSLLAGRGETQYF	TGTGCCAGCAGCTTATTAGCCGGGAGGGGAGAGACCCAGTACTTC
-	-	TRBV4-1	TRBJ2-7	CASSQGALGYEQYF	TGCGCCAGCAGCCAAGGGGCATTGGGCTACGAGCAGTACTTC
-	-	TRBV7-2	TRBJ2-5	CASSSGGLAQETQYF	TGTGCCAGCAGCTCGGGTGGCCTAGCCCAAGAGACCCAGTACTTC
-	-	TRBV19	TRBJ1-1	CASRARVSTEAFF	TGTGCCAGTAGGGCCAGGGTAAGCACTGAAGCTTTCTTT
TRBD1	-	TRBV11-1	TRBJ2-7	CASSGTGPYEQYF	TGTGCCAGCAGCGGGACAGGTCCCTACGAGCAGTACTTC